These 19 T cell receptor beta chains share one sample of origin, sequenced in a study of T cells after yellow fever vaccination. From the 5' RACE reads, TCRdb called clonotypes with MiXCR, one entry per CDR3 protein. Of more than 350,000 distinct CDR3 sequences detected, 11% appear once; the ten largest clones hold roughly 18%. This sample comprised PBMCs, obtained on the day of the first yellow fever vaccination. The receptors originated from a man younger than 35 who received the YFV17D yellow fever vaccine.

This clonotype occurred a few times. CDR3 in amino acids: CASNTAGGLNYGYTF. Written as DNA, the CDR3 is TGTGCCAGTAATACGGCGGGAGGCTTAAACTATGGCTACACCTTC. The gene calls are TRBV19 and TRBJ1-2; D gene ambiguous. CDR1 and CDR2 (germline): LNHDA, SQIVND (reference sequence). This CDR3 has 15 residues. Trimming took 7 bases from V and 2 from J, leaving 17 bases between them.

The V and J genes are TRBV18 and TRBJ2-5, with 9 bases fitting TRBD1. This CDR3 comprises 16 residues. V gave up 3 bases and J gave up 0 bases; unmatched junction bases: 5. CDR1 is KGHSH and CDR2 is LQKENI in the germline V gene. The CDR3 protein is CASSPSDRGHQETQYF. The CDR3, as DNA: TGTGCCAGCTCACCGTCGGACAGGGGCCACCAAGAGACCCAGTACTTC.

This clonotype was observed a handful of times. The rearrangement links TRBV7-6 to TRBJ1-2; D might be TRBD1 (6 bases). The V gene's germline CDR1 is SGHVS and CDR2 FNYEAQ. CDR3 size: 14 residues. V was clipped by 6 bases and J by 4 bases, with 15 bases between them. CDR3 amino acids: CASSPADRIYGYTF. In nucleotides, the CDR3 is TGTGCCAGCAGTCCCGCGGACAGAATCTATGGCTACACCTTC.

This clonotype was counted many times. The V gene is TRBV5-4, the J gene TRBJ2-5, with 16 bases that match TRBD2. With 3 bases clipped from V and 3 bases from J, the junction kept 2 bases outside the gene matches. Germline V gives CDR1 SGHNT, CDR2 YYREEE (reference sequence). The CDR3 totals 16 residues. CDR3 sequence: CASSSGTSGGEETQYF. CDR3 coding DNA: TGTGCCAGCAGCTCCGGGACTAGCGGGGGGGAAGAGACCCAGTACTTC.

This clonotype came up a few times. The chain recombines TRBV5-4 with TRBJ2-1; 12 bases fit TRBD2. Trimming at V came to 5 bases and at J to 1 base, leaving 7 bases not matched to a gene. Germline assignment: CDR1 SGHNT and CDR2 YYREEE (reference sequence). The CDR3 has 17 residues. This CDR3 reads CASRLAGGKQSYNEQFF. Written as DNA, the CDR3 is TGTGCCAGCAGGCTAGCGGGGGGGAAGCAATCCTACAATGAGCAGTTCTTC.

The chain has TRBV6-5 and TRBJ1-2, with TRBD1 matching 8 bases. Germline V gives CDR1 MNHEY, CDR2 SVGAGI. V lost 4 bases and J lost 3; bases outside the gene matches: 4. CDR3 size: 14 residues. The CDR3 here is CASSWGQVDYGYTF. CDR3 DNA: TGTGCCAGCAGTTGGGGACAGGTTGACTATGGCTACACCTTC.

This chain joins TRBV7-3 and TRBJ2-5, with TRBD2 matching 13 bases. Germline V gene sequence: CDR1 SGHTA, CDR2 FQGTGA. The J segment lost 6 bases and the V segment lost 4 bases, leaving 17 bases of the junction unmatched. The CDR3 consists of 19 residues. CDR3 sequence (DNA): TGTGCCAGCAGCTCAATCGCAGACTTGACTAGCGGGGGGAGGAAGACCCAGTACTTC. It specifies CASSSIADLTSGGRKTQYF.

Only a few counts were recorded for this clonotype. The chain employs TRBV5-1 and TRBJ1-1, with TRBD1 matching over 7 bases. The V and J ends lost 0 bases and 1 base, in that order; junction bases with no gene match: 9. The germline V gene encodes CDR1 SGHRS and CDR2 YFSETQ. CDR3 length: 17 residues. CDR3 coding DNA: TGCGCCAGCAGCTTGGCCATAAATGGACAGGCGAACACTGAAGCTTTCTTT. It translates to CASSLAINGQANTEAFF.

This clonotype showed up just a few times. The chain uses TRBV5-4 and TRBJ2-1; D possibly corresponds to TRBD2 (6 bases). This CDR3 region has 14 residues. The V and J ends lost 0 bases and 7 bases respectively, with 11 bases between them. Looked up from germline, CDR1 is SGHNT and CDR2 is YYREEE (reference sequence). CDR3 DNA sequence: TGTGCCAGCAGCTTGGCCCCGGGGGATAATGAGCAGTTCTTC. Residues: CASSLAPGDNEQFF.

A few counts support this clonotype. The rearrangement uses TRBV7-2 and TRBJ2-7; tentatively, D is TRBD1 (6 bases). The CDR3 extends over 13 amino acids. Trimming pared 1 base from V and 6 bases from J, leaving 10 bases between. From germline, CDR1 is SGHTA and CDR2 FQGNSA. CDR3 region: CASSLDRVTEQYF. Here the CDR3 DNA reads TGTGCCAGCAGCTTAGACAGGGTTACCGAGCAGTACTTC. Combining the CDR3 with reference TRBV7-2 and TRBJ2-7 gives the whole variable domain GAGVSQSPSNKVTEKGKDVELRCDPISGHTALYWYRQSLGQGLEFLIYFQGNSAPDKSGLPSDRFSAERTGGSVSTLTIQRTQQEDSAVYLCASSLDRVTEQYFGPGTRLTVT.

This clonotype was found a few times. As DNA, the CDR3 is TGTGCCAGCAGTGACAGGGGTGGATCACCCCTCCACTTT. The encoded protein is CASSDRGGSPLHF. The gene calls are TRBV6-6 and TRBJ1-6; TRBD1 aligns across 8 bases. This CDR3 contains 13 residues. The trim removed 5 bases at V and 10 bases at J, leaving 4 bases unmatched. Germline-derived CDR1 and CDR2 are MNHNY and SVGAGI (reference sequence).

This clonotype appeared a few times. Since the CDR3 does not end with the conserved phenylalanine or tryptophan, this likely comes from a read error. The DNA is left out, because the CDR3 cannot be placed on it with certainty; the CDR3 is given as TCRdb lists it. This rearrangement joins TRBV11-2 to TRBJ2-1; TRBD2, as called in the table, went unchecked against the DNA. The CDR3 extends over 14 residues, inclusive of both ends. Germline CDR1 and CDR2: SGHAT and FQNNGV. The CDR3 spells CASSSPRTSGGAII.

The rearrangement links TRBV5-1 to TRBJ2-7; no clear D. CDR1 SGHRS and CDR2 YFSETQ come from the germline V gene. The CDR3 is 13 residues long. The ends were cut back, 2 bases at V and 3 bases at J, with 9 bases in the middle. CDR3 in DNA: TGCGCCAGCAGCTTCTCGGTCTTCTACGAGCAGTACTTC. Protein product: CASSFSVFYEQYF.

This clonotype was observed a handful of times. The J gene is TRBJ1-5, the V gene TRBV29-1, with D perhaps matching TRBD1 (5 bases). Germline lookup yields CDR1 SQVTM and CDR2 ANQGSEA. The CDR3 covers 14 residues. The germline V and J ends were trimmed by 6 bases and 9 bases, with 21 bases remaining between them. Written as DNA, the CDR3 is TGCAGCGTCGAAAACGGGGACGGTCCGGGGCCCCAGCATTTT. This encodes CSVENGDGPGPQHF.

This chain joins TRBV18 and TRBJ2-3; D unclear. V dropped 2 bases and J dropped 2 bases, with 8 bases sitting between them. CDR3 length: 14 residues. Looked up from germline, CDR1 is KGHSH and CDR2 is LQKENI. The CDR3 DNA reads as TGTGCCAGCTCACCAAATCCCGCCACAGATACGCAGTATTTT. Translated, it gives CASSPNPATDTQYF.

A few counts support this clonotype. This chain joins TRBV6-6 and TRBJ2-5; D is unclear. The V and J ends lost 8 bases and 2 bases respectively, with 12 bases between them. Germline loops: CDR1 MNHNY, CDR2 SVGAGI (reference sequence). This CDR3 is built from 13 residues. CDR3 protein: CASELSRQETQYF. The CDR3 DNA follows: TGTGCCAGCGAATTAAGTCGGCAAGAGACCCAGTACTTC.

The rearrangement joins TRBV3-1 to TRBJ2-7; TRBD2 might be the D (5 bases). This CDR3 comprises 14 residues. The germline CDR1 and CDR2 sequences are LGHDT and YNNKEL (reference sequence). Trimming stripped 6 bases from V and 1 base from J, with 13 bases between. CDR3 sequence reads: CASSPGLASYEQYF. The CDR3 DNA sequence: TGTGCCAGCAGTCCCGGACTCGCTTCCTACGAGCAGTACTTC.

The chain has TRBV19 and TRBJ2-1; D may correspond to TRBD1 or TRBD2 (5 bases each). The CDR3 is 15 residues long. Trimming left V 5 bases short and J 5 bases short, with 16 bases between. Germline CDR1 reads LNHDA; CDR2 reads SQIVND (reference sequence). Written as DNA, the CDR3 is TGTGCCAGTAGTGGGGCAGGGTGGCGGGACAATGAGCAGTTCTTC. Its translation is CASSGAGWRDNEQFF.

The chain links TRBV28 to TRBJ2-5; D gene unclear. The CDR3 runs to 12 residues. V lost 7 bases and J 2 bases, leaving 8 bases between the germline ends. Per the germline V gene, CDR1 is MDHEN and CDR2 is SYDVKM. The CDR3 is CASTGVQETQYF. The CDR3 coding sequence is TGTGCCAGCACTGGGGTGCAAGAGACCCAGTACTTC.